These 10 T cell receptor beta chains originate from one sample sequenced in a study of shared clonotypes between healthy human individuals. Sequenced by immunoSEQ multiplex PCR; TCRdb stores in-frame clones only, minus some. The sample holds about 2.3 million clones, around 92% seen once. The source material was naive CD4+ T cells from PBMCs. The subset denotes: CD45RA+ positively selected. Receptor source: a man between 18 and 29 years old in good health. Some clones in this sample may be carry-over from other donors' samples.

The chain recombines TRBV5-1 with TRBJ2-2, with D perhaps TRBD1 (5 bases). The CDR3 has 14 residues. V lost 5 bases to trimming and J lost 5 bases, with 13 bases between them. Germline CDR1 reads SGHRS; CDR2 reads YFSETQ. This CDR3 reads CASSSVRGTGELFF. CDR3 in DNA: TGCGCCAGCAGTTCTGTTAGGGGTACCGGGGAGCTGTTTTTT. The full variable domain, rest sourced from reference TRBV5-1 and TRBJ2-2, is KAGVTQTPRYLIKTRGQQVTLSCSPISGHRSVSWYQQTPGQGLQFLFEYFSETQRNKGNFPGRFSGRQFSNSRSEMNVSTLELGDSALYLCASSSVRGTGELFFGEGSRLTVL.

A note on this clone: Other DNA sequences within the sample encode an identical CDR3. The chain recombines TRBV28 with TRBJ1-1, with TRBD1 as a possible D gene (5 bases). The CDR3 is 12 residues long. Per germline, CDR1 MDHEN and CDR2 SYDVKM. The V and J ends lost 5 bases and 3 bases respectively, with 7 bases between them. The CDR3 loop is CASSLGDTEAFF. CDR3 DNA: TGTGCCAGCAGTCTGGGGGACACTGAAGCTTTCTTT.

This chain uses TRBV9 with TRBJ2-2; no clear D gene. This CDR3 spans 14 amino acids. Germline V gene lookup returns CDR1 SGDLS and CDR2 YYNGEE. V was clipped by 5 bases and J by 6 bases, with 14 bases between them. For the CDR3, the DNA is TGTGCCAGCAGTTCGCGATTTTCCTCCGGGGAGCTGTTTTTT. Translating gives CASSSRFSSGELFF. The full variable domain, in which reference TRBV9 and TRBJ2-2 provide the parts outside the CDR3, is DSGVTQTPKHLITATGQRVTLRCSPRSGDLSVYWYQQSLDQGLQFLIQYYNGEERAKGNILERFSAQQFPDLHSELNLSSLELGDSALYFCASSSRFSSGELFFGEGSRLTVL.

The J gene is TRBJ2-5, the V gene TRBV30; D is unclear. The CDR3 has 14 amino acids. The V end was cut by 0 bases, the J end by 4 bases, with 12 bases between. Germline values: CDR1 GTSNPN, CDR2 SVGIG (reference sequence). The CDR3, as DNA: TGTGCCTGGAGTGTGGGGTCCCCGGCAGAGACCCAGTACTTC. This sequence encodes CAWSVGSPAETQYF.

In this sample, this clone turned up a few times. The chain employs TRBV9 and TRBJ2-1; D may be TRBD2 (6 bases). V was shortened by 3 bases and J by 6 bases, with 13 bases between the two germline ends. The germline V gene has CDR1 SGDLS and CDR2 YYNGEE. The CDR3 length is 14 residues. In nucleotides, the CDR3 is TGTGCCAGCAGCGCCCCCTGGACTACCAATGAGCAGTTCTTC. Protein: CASSAPWTTNEQFF.

This clone turned up a few times. J is TRBJ2-7 and V is TRBV5-5, with 7 positions matching TRBD1. Trimming took 3 bases from V and 3 from J; bases not matched to a gene: 9. The length of the CDR3 is 15 residues. Germline V gene lookup returns CDR1 SGHKS and CDR2 YYEKEE (reference sequence). The CDR3 DNA reads as TGTGCCAGCAGCTGGGGGACAGCCAGCTTCTACGAGCAGTACTTC. This translates into CASSWGTASFYEQYF. The whole variable domain, remainder taken from reference TRBV5-5 and TRBJ2-7, is DAGVTQSPTHLIKTRGQQVTLRCSPISGHKSVSWYQQVLGQGPQFIFQYYEKEERGRGNFPDRFSARQFPNYSSELNVNALLLGDSALYLCASSWGTASFYEQYFGPGTRLTVT.

This clone was picked up one time. J is TRBJ1-4 and V is TRBV5-1; D is unresolved. Germline CDR1 SGHRS, CDR2 YFSETQ. The CDR3 consists of 15 residues. V was cut by 4 bases and J by 8 bases, with 18 bases left in between. CDR3 sequence reads: CASSLDIPWGEKLFF. Written as DNA, the CDR3 is TGCGCCAGCAGCCTAGACATCCCCTGGGGAGAAAAACTGTTTTTT.

This chain uses TRBV5-4 with TRBJ2-1; 11 nucleotides align to TRBD2. The CDR3 has 14 amino acids. V lost 4 bases and J lost 15; bases outside the gene matches: 12. Looked up from germline, CDR1 is SGHNT and CDR2 is YYREEE (reference sequence). The CDR3 region is CASSQGTSGWGRFF. CDR3 bases: TGTGCCAGCAGCCAAGGGACTAGCGGATGGGGGCGGTTCTTC.

The chain links TRBV5-1 to TRBJ1-4, with TRBD1 as a possible D gene (5 bases). The V end lost 0 bases, the J end lost 5 bases, and 20 bases lay between the germline ends. This CDR3 spans 18 amino acids. From germline, CDR1 is SGHRS and CDR2 YFSETQ. The CDR3 here is CASSLVRLGQGFNEKLFF. The DNA for the CDR3 is TGCGCCAGCAGCTTGGTCCGGCTCGGCCAGGGCTTCAATGAAAAACTGTTTTTT. The full variable domain, in which reference TRBV5-1 and TRBJ1-4 provide the parts outside the CDR3, is KAGVTQTPRYLIKTRGQQVTLSCSPISGHRSVSWYQQTPGQGLQFLFEYFSETQRNKGNFPGRFSGRQFSNSRSEMNVSTLELGDSALYLCASSLVRLGQGFNEKLFFGSGTQLSVL.

The chain has TRBV6-6 and TRBJ1-1; D is possibly TRBD1 (6 bases). In germline, CDR1 is MNHNY, CDR2 SVGAGI (reference sequence). This CDR3 spans 15 amino acids. Deletions cut 5 bases from V and 1 base from J, with 14 bases between. The CDR3 nucleotides read TGTGCCAGCAGTGGGAGGTCCAGGGGGAACACTGAAGCTTTCTTT. Translation: CASSGRSRGNTEAFF.